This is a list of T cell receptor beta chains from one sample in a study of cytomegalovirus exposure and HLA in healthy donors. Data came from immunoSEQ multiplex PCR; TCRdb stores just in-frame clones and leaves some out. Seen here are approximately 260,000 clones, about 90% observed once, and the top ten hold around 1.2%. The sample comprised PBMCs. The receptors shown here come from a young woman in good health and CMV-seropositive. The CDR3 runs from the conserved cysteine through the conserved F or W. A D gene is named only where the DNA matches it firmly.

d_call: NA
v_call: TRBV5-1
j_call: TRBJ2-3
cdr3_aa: CASRWAGKGNTDTQYF

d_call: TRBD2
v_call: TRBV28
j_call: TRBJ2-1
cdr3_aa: CASSLRLAGYNEQFF

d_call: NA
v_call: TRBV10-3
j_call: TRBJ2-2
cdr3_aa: CAISEREQGGELFF

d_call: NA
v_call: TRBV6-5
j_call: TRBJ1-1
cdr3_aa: CASSYFGQVNTEAFF

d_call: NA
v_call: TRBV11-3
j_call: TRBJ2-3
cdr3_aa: CASSLDGASVVSDTQYF

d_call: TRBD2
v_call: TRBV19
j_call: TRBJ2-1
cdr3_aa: CASSLTSGPLYNEQFF

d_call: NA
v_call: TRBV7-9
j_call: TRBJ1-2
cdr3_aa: CASSYESGWGYTF

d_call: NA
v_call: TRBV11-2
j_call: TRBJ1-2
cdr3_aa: CASSGRQGRLSYGYTF

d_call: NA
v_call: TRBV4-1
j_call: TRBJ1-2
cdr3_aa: CASSQALSLNYGYTF

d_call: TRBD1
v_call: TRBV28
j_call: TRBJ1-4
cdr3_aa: CASSLPLTGAPLQGEKLFF

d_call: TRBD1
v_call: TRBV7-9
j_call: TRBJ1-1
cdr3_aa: CASSLGQLNTEAFF

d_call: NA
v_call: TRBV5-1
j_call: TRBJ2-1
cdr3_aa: CASSLGRGPASTYNEQFF

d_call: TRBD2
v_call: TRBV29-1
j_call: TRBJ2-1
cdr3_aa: CSSGGLAGDLNEQFF

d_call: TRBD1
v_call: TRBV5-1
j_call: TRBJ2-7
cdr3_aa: CASSYDRGHYEQYF

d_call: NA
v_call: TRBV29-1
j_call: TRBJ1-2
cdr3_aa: CSVGANYGYTF

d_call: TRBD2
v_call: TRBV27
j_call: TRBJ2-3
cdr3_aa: CASSPLAGGGTDTQYF

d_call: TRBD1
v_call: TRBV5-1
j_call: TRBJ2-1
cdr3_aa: CASSPGQTSYNEQFF

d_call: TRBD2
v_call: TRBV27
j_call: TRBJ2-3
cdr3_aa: CASSSLAGLDTQYF

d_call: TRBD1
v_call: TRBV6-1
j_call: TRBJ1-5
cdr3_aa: CASSWNDRGIQPQHF

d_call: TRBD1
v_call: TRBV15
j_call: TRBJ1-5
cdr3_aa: CATSKGQGEYSNQPQHF

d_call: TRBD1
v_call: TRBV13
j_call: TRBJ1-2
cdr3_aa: CASSFGTGGRANYGYTF

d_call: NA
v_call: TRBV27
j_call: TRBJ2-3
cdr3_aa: CASSSTAVTLYTQYF

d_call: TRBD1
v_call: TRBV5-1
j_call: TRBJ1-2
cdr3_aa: CASSLSSPDRGVYGYTF

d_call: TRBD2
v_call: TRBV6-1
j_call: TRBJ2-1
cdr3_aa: CASIVSGSHNEQFF

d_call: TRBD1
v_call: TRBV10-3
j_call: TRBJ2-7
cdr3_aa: CAISDSGTVSYEQYF

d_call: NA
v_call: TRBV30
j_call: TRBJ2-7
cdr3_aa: CAWEGEGIYEQYF

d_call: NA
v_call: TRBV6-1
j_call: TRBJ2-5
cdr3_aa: CASSDRLEAQETQYF